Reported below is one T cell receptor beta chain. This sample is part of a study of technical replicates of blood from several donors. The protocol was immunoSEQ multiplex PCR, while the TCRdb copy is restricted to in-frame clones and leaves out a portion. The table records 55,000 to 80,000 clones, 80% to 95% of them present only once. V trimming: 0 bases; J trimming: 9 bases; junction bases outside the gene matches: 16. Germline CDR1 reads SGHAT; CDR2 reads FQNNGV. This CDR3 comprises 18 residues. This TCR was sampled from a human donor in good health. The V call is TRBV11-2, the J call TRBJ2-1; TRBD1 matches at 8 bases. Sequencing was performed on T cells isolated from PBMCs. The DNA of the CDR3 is TGTGCCAGCAGCTTAGATCGCAAAAGTCAGGGGGCGAGATCTGAGCAGTTCTTC. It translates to CASSLDRKSQGARSEQFF.